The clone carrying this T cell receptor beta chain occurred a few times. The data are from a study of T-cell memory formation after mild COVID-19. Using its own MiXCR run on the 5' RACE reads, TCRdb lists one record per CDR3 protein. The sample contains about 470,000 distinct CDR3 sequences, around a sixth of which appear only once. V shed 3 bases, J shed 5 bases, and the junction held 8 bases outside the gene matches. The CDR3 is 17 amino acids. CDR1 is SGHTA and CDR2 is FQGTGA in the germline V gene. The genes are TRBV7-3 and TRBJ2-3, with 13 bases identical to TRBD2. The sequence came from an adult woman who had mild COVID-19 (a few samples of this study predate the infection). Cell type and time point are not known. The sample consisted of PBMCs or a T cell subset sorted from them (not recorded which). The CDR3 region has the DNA TGTGCCAGCAGCTTTACCTCACTAGCGGGAGGGAGAGATACGCAGTATTTT. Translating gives CASSFTSLAGGRDTQYF.